There are many counts of the clone carrying this T cell receptor (beta chain). Its antigen is as yet unknown. Germline values: CDR1 MNHEY, CDR2 SMNVEV (reference sequence). CDR3 size: 14 residues. V lost 5 bases, J lost 1 base, and 9 bases lay in between. The time point is: patch test 1, 2 weeks after DPC sensitization. The treatment denotes: therapeutic diphenylcyclopropenone sensitization with weekly scalp DPC. The library tagged each cDNA molecule with unique molecular identifiers. In the original processing: Counts of TCRs in each sample centred on a median of about 95,000 and extended from around 25,000 to 690,000. From the RACE reads, TCRdb called clonotypes with MiXCR, one entry per CDR3 protein. TCRdb assigned the V and J calls; the authors' analysis was not used. This table holds about 380,000 distinct CDR3 sequences, about 4.8% found once. The entry originates in a study of human T cells and chemical hapten exposure. In the study overall: Each patch test put 0.01% DPC on the upper back, and results were read at 6 days.

Study outcomes and limitations: The study found expanded TCRs formed significantly more large CDR3 similarity clusters than controls.

The source material was whole blood, sampled in connection with sensitization to the hapten diphenylcyclopropenone (DPC). V is TRBV27 and J is TRBJ1-5, with no clear D. This clonotype was sampled from a woman in her forties or fifties with alopecia areata. Some clones in this sample may be carry-over from other donors' samples. The CDR3 reads CASSIQKSNQPQHF. The CDR3, as DNA: TGTGCCAGCAGTATTCAGAAAAGCAATCAGCCCCAGCATTTT.